This TCR beta chain originates from a study of regulatory T cells in long-lasting Graves disease. Time point given: newly diagnosed GD, antithyroid drugs for less than 3 months. Construction of the TCR library relied on RNA isolated from PBMCs. iRepertoire HTBI primers and Arm-PCR of CDR3 regions built TCR beta libraries. Each CDR3 protein gets one entry after TCRdb re-called the multiplex PCR reads with MiXCR. The table includes 380,000 or so distinct CDR3 sequences, 15% to 20% detected once. In regard to this clonotype: Antigen specificity is unknown. This may come from a read error, since a much larger clone is one base off.

General observations from the study: Analyses excluded thyroid tissue, covering peripheral blood alone.

The CDR3 consists of 14 residues. V was clipped by 10 bases and J by 0 bases, with 14 bases between them. Germline-derived CDR1 and CDR2 are KGHSH and LQKENI. In addition, the sample was reused for a study of T cells in Graves' hyperthyroidism and ophthalmopathy.

Sequencing used peripheral blood mononuclear cells (PBMCs), obtained at new diagnosis, from a patient treated with antithyroid drugs. The clonotype originates from a woman in her late teens or twenties with Graves disease. The V and J genes are TRBV18 and TRBJ2-3; D gene ambiguous. This chain's CDR3 is CAISRLASTDTQYF. CDR3 sequence (DNA): TGTGCCATCTCTCGCTTAGCTAGCACAGATACGCAGTATTTT.